The rows below give T cell receptor beta chains drawn from one sample of a study of blood T cell repertoires in COVID-19. Sequenced by immunoSEQ multiplex PCR; TCRdb stores in-frame clones only, minus some. The sample lists about 140,000 clones; 88% were seen once. Specimen: peripheral blood. Source of these receptors: a woman aged 45-65 years with acute or convalescent COVID-19. Each CDR3 is given with its conserved first and last residue. The D gene is left open where the match is weak. For some rows the clone size is stated as once, few or many, or as a class when expanded; others skip it.

cdr3_length j_call d_call clone_size v_call cdr3_nt cdr3_aa
15 TRBJ1-2 NA NA TRBV5-1 TGCGCCAGCAGCTTAGTGCAGGGCGGCGGTTATGGCTACACCTTC CASSLVQGGGYGYTF
15 TRBJ1-6 NA NA TRBV6-5 TGTGCCAGCAGTTCCTGGACAGAAAGCAATTCACCCCTCCACTTT CASSSWTESNSPLHF
19 TRBJ2-7 TRBD2 NA TRBV3-1/TRBV3-2 TGTGCCAGCAGCCAAGATCATAGGGCTAGCGGGATTATGTTAAACGAGCAGTACTTC CASSQDHRASGIMLNEQYF
14 TRBJ1-3 NA NA TRBV7-2 TGTGCCAGCAGGAGCTCGAGGGCCGGAAACACCATATATTTT CASRSSRAGNTIYF
15 TRBJ2-7 TRBD1 NA TRBV5-1 TGCGCCAGCAGCTCTCAACAGGGGACCTGGTCCGAGCAGTACTTC CASSSQQGTWSEQYF
14 TRBJ2-7 TRBD1 NA TRBV5-1 TGCGCCAGCAGCTTGGCCGACAGGGGTCACGAGCAGTACTTC CASSLADRGHEQYF
13 TRBJ2-1 NA NA TRBV30 TGTGCCTGGAGTGTCGACTTAAGTTCGAGTGAGTTCTTC CAWSVDLSSSEFF
15 TRBJ2-1 NA NA TRBV6-5 TGTGCCAGCAGTCGGTTGCAGGGGTCCTACAATGAGCAGTTCTTC CASSRLQGSYNEQFF
17 TRBJ1-2 TRBD1 NA TRBV13 TGTGCCAGCAGCTCCTACGAGGGACAGGGGGTCGTTCAGGGCTACACCTTC CASSSYEGQGVVQGYTF
15 TRBJ1-6 TRBD1 NA TRBV30 TGTGCCTGGAGTGTACAGGGGGCCCGTAATTCACCCCTCCACTTT CAWSVQGARNSPLHF
15 TRBJ2-1 TRBD2 NA TRBV7-2 TGTGCCAGCAGTTATGGACTAGCGGTTTACAATGAGCAGTTCTTC CASSYGLAVYNEQFF
14 TRBJ2-5 TRBD1 NA TRBV18 TGTGCCAGCTCACCAAACAGGGGGGAAGAGACCCAGTACTTC CASSPNRGEETQYF
14 TRBJ2-2 NA NA TRBV10-3 TGTGCCATCAGGGGTATCGGGGGTACCGGGGAGCTGTTTTTT CAIRGIGGTGELFF
14 TRBJ1-6 TRBD1 NA TRBV7-3 TGTGCCAGCAGCTTCCAGACAGGGGATTCACCCCTCCACTTT CASSFQTGDSPLHF
12 TRBJ1-6 NA NA TRBV18 TGTGCCAGCTCGTACGGGTCCGAGGATCCCCACTTT CASSYGSEDPHF
19 TRBJ2-1 TRBD2 NA TRBV4-2 TGTGCCAGCAGCCAAGGTCGGGCTAGCGGGAGAAGGTCATACAATGAGCAGTTCTTC CASSQGRASGRRSYNEQFF
13 TRBJ1-2 NA NA TRBV2 TGTGCCAGCAGAGGTAACAGGAGCGGGGGCTACACCTTC CASRGNRSGGYTF
15 TRBJ1-1 NA NA TRBV21-1 TGTGCCAGCAGCATACAACGAGGCAAGAACACTGAAGCTTTCTTT CASSIQRGKNTEAFF
13 TRBJ1-1 NA NA TRBV2 TGTGCCACCCGTAGGTTTGGGAGGACTGAAGCTTTCTTT CATRRFGRTEAFF
14 TRBJ1-5 TRBD1 NA TRBV4-1 TGCGCCAGCAGCCAAGTACAGGGGCATCAGCCCCAGCATTTT CASSQVQGHQPQHF
12 TRBJ1-2 NA once TRBV10-3 TGTGCCATCAGCCCGGGTGGAATTGGCTACACCTTC CAISPGGIGYTF
16 TRBJ2-3 TRBD1 NA TRBV5-8 TGTGCCAGCAGCCCAGGACAGGGGGGTGGCACAGATACGCAGTATTTT CASSPGQGGGTDTQYF
11 TRBJ1-2 NA NA TRBV30 TGTGCCTGGAGTGCAATCTATGGCTACACCTTC CAWSAIYGYTF
13 TRBJ2-7 TRBD1 NA TRBV12-3/TRBV12-4 TGTGCCAGCAGAAGGACAGGGGGAGACGAGCAGTACTTC CASRRTGGDEQYF
16 TRBJ2-7 TRBD1 NA TRBV30 TGTGCCTGGAGTGTGGGCAGGGGGTTCCTCTCCTACGAGCAGTACTTC CAWSVGRGFLSYEQYF
17 TRBJ1-2 TRBD1 NA TRBV19 TGTGCCAGTAGTATAGAAGGAGTTTCGGGACAGGGGTTTGGCTACACCTTC CASSIEGVSGQGFGYTF
13 TRBJ2-7 NA NA TRBV12-3/TRBV12-4 TGTGCCAGCAGTTTAACCCGAGTCTACGAGCAGTACTTC CASSLTRVYEQYF
15 TRBJ2-3 TRBD2 NA TRBV7-6 TGTGCCAGCAGCTTAGGGCGGGGGGGCTTAGATACGCAGTATTTT CASSLGRGGLDTQYF
16 TRBJ1-3 NA NA TRBV5-1 TGCGCCAGCAGCTTGGTTGGGGGGGCGTTTGGAAACACCATATATTTT CASSLVGGAFGNTIYF
15 TRBJ2-2 NA once TRBV6-1 TGTGCCAGCAGTGAAGGGGGGGTGTACACCGGGGAGCTGTTTTTT CASSEGGVYTGELFF
14 TRBJ1-2 TRBD1 once TRBV28 TGTGCCAGCAGTGCACAACAGGGGAGATATGGCTACACCTTC CASSAQQGRYGYTF
14 TRBJ2-3 NA NA TRBV4-1 TGCGCCAGCAGCCCCATAGCGATACAAGATACGCAGTATTTT CASSPIAIQDTQYF
14 TRBJ1-4 NA NA TRBV7-8 TGTGCCAGCAGCTTAGGGCTTGCAGGGGAAAAACTGTTTTTT CASSLGLAGEKLFF
16 TRBJ2-1 NA NA TRBV24-1 TGTGCCACCAGTGAGCTCCACCCCACCGCAGGGGATGAGCAGTTCTTC CATSELHPTAGDEQFF
15 TRBJ2-1 TRBD2 few TRBV7-2 TGTGCCAGCAGCTTAGGGCTAGCGGGAGGCAATGAGCAGTTCTTC CASSLGLAGGNEQFF
13 TRBJ2-7 TRBD2 NA TRBV27 TGTGCCAGCAGTAAGCGGGAGACCTACGAGCAGTACTTC CASSKRETYEQYF
17 TRBJ2-1 TRBD2 NA TRBV3-1/TRBV3-2 TGTGCCAGCAGCCTGGGTCGACTAGCGGGGTCCTACAATGAGCAGTTCTTC CASSLGRLAGSYNEQFF
11 TRBJ1-4 NA NA TRBV3-1/TRBV3-2 TGTGCCAGCAGCCAGGGGGGAAAACTGTTTTTT CASSQGGKLFF
14 TRBJ2-2 TRBD1 once TRBV24-1 TGTGCCACCAGTGGACAGGGTTGGACCGGGGAGCTGTTTTTT CATSGQGWTGELFF
15 TRBJ1-6 NA once TRBV9 TGTGCCAGCAGCGTAGAGTCGGGGATAGGATCACCCCTCCACTTT CASSVESGIGSPLHF